Shown below are 9 T cell receptor beta chains from a single sample sequenced in a study of siplizumab effects on memory and regulatory T cells. Repertoires were generated with immunoSEQ multiplex PCR, while TCRdb's copy carries only in-frame clones and drops some. The sample yields around 95,000 clones, around 93% seen once. Sample: non-Treg CD4+ T cells sorted from blood. These receptors were obtained from a human donor in good health.

The chain links TRBV11-3 to TRBJ2-3; 9 bases match TRBD2. V was pared by 2 bases and J by 6 bases, with 9 bases of the junction left unmatched. Germline-derived CDR1 and CDR2 are SGHNT and YENEEA. The CDR3 extends over 16 amino acids. CDR3: CASSLFGSGSSDTQYF. The CDR3 DNA is TGTGCCAGCAGCTTATTTGGTAGCGGGAGCAGTGATACGCAGTATTTT. Using reference TRBV11-3 and TRBJ2-3 for the parts outside the CDR3, the full variable domain is EAGVVQSPRYKIIEKKQPVAFWCNPISGHNTLYWYLQNLGQGPELLIRYENEEAVDDSQLPKDRFSAERLKGVDSTLKIQPAELGDSAVYLCASSLFGSGSSDTQYFGPGTRLTVL.

This rearrangement joins TRBV9 to TRBJ1-5; 10 nucleotides agree with TRBD1. V was clipped by 10 bases and J by 2 bases; unmatched bases: 3. This CDR3 contains 13 residues. Germline CDR1 SGDLS, CDR2 YYNGEE. The CDR3 bases are TGTGCCTCGGGACAGGGGCGCAATCAGCCCCAGCATTTT. Protein sequence: CASGQGRNQPQHF.

The chain uses TRBV9 and TRBJ2-3; D is ambiguous. The germline CDR1 and CDR2 sequences are SGDLS and YYNGEE. Trimming removed 5 bases from V and 0 bases from J, with 16 bases in between. CDR3 length: 16 residues. The CDR3 DNA sequence: TGTGCCAGCAGTAGTAGTCTCCTAGTTAGCACAGATACGCAGTATTTT. Its translation is CASSSSLLVSTDTQYF.

The chain combines TRBV7-2 with TRBJ1-2; D is unresolved. Trimming took 3 bases from V and 6 from J, leaving 14 bases between them. Germline V gene data show CDR1 as SGHTA and CDR2 as FQGNSA. There are 14 residues in the CDR3. CDR3 DNA: TGTGCCAGCAGCTTGTTCAGCGTGACGGATGGCTACACCTTC. Its translation: CASSLFSVTDGYTF. Full variable domain (remainder filled in from reference TRBV7-2 and TRBJ1-2): GAGVSQSPSNKVTEKGKDVELRCDPISGHTALYWYRQSLGQGLEFLIYFQGNSAPDKSGLPSDRFSAERTGGSVSTLTIQRTQQEDSAVYLCASSLFSVTDGYTFGSGTRLTVV.

The chain joins TRBV19 to TRBJ2-7; D unclear. Trimming took 4 bases from V and 3 from J, leaving 13 bases between them. There are 14 residues in the CDR3. Germline V gene sequence: CDR1 LNHDA, CDR2 SQIVND (reference sequence). In DNA, the CDR3 is TGTGCCAGTAGTACCCCAGGACGGCTCTACGAGCAGTACTTC. Residues: CASSTPGRLYEQYF.

The V gene is TRBV4-2, the J gene TRBJ2-1, with 9 bases matching TRBD1. This CDR3 has 18 residues. The V and J ends lost 3 bases and 4 bases, in that order; junction bases with no gene match: 13. The germline CDR1 and CDR2 sequences are LGHNA and YNFKEQ. Here the CDR3 reads CASSQGVVRDRAYNEQFF. The CDR3 DNA reads as TGTGCCAGCAGCCAGGGGGTGGTTCGGGACAGGGCGTACAATGAGCAGTTCTTC.

The chain employs TRBV2 and TRBJ2-7; tentatively, D is TRBD2 (6 bases). The germline V and J ends were trimmed by 8 bases and 8 bases, with 16 bases remaining between them. The CDR3 is 12 amino acids. Germline V CDR1 and CDR2: SNHLY, FYNNEI. The CDR3 here is CASDPGVMKQYF. For the CDR3, the DNA is TGTGCCAGCGACCCGGGGGTGATGAAGCAGTACTTC.

This clone has just one count. The CDR3 protein is CASSGLQGYTEAFF. The CDR3 coding sequence is TGTGCCAGCAGCGGCTTACAGGGGTACACTGAAGCTTTCTTT. The genes are TRBV7-6 and TRBJ1-1; 7 bases align to TRBD1. V lost 5 bases to trimming and J lost 3 bases; unmatched junction nucleotides: 6. Germline CDR1 and CDR2: SGHVS and FNYEAQ. This CDR3 has 14 residues.

V gene TRBV2 combines with J gene TRBJ2-3; D possibly matches TRBD1 or TRBD2 (6 bases each). Per germline, CDR1 SNHLY and CDR2 FYNNEI. V was pared by 7 bases and J by 1 base, with 15 bases between. The CDR3 is made up of 15 amino acids. This CDR3 reads CASMREGEGTDTQYF. The CDR3 DNA reads as TGTGCCAGCATGAGAGAGGGGGAGGGCACAGATACGCAGTATTTT.